A single sample is the source of the 27 T cell receptor beta chains below, sequenced in a study of blood T cell repertoires in COVID-19. Assay: immunoSEQ multiplex PCR; the TCRdb copy retains only in-frame clones and omits some. The sample yields some 210,000 clones, about 90% seen once. Sample: peripheral blood. The receptors originated from a man aged 30 to 39 with acute or convalescent COVID-19.

The rearrangement links TRBV9 to TRBJ1-1; a weak D match, TRBD1 (5 bases). Trimming left V 3 bases short and J 4 bases short, with 22 bases between. This CDR3 region has 17 residues. Per the germline V gene, CDR1 is SGDLS and CDR2 is YYNGEE. DNA for the CDR3: TGTGCCAGCAGCGCGGTGGAGGGGTCCCCCCGGGGCACTGAAGCTTTCTTT. Amino acid sequence: CASSAVEGSPRGTEAFF.

This clone came up once. CDR3 in DNA: TGTGCCAGCAGTCCCGGGAACTATGGCTACACCTTC. It codes for CASSPGNYGYTF. This chain connects TRBV27 to TRBJ1-2; D is unresolved. Deletions cut 5 bases from V and 2 bases from J, with 6 bases between. The length of the CDR3 is 12 residues. Germline V gene data show CDR1 as MNHEY and CDR2 as SMNVEV (reference sequence).

The gene calls are TRBV2 and TRBJ2-7; maybe TRBD2 (8 bases). Germline V gene sequence: CDR1 SNHLY, CDR2 FYNNEI. The CDR3 consists of 12 residues. The V gene lost 11 bases and the J gene lost 4 bases, with 15 bases spanning the gap. As DNA, the CDR3 is TGTGCCGCGGGGGGACAGTTGTACGAGCAGTACTTC. This sequence encodes CAAGGQLYEQYF.

The chain joins TRBV3-1 (or the pseudogene TRBV3-2) to TRBJ2-7; D not resolved. The V end lost 1 base, the J end lost 1 base, and 8 bases lay between the germline ends. The germline CDR1 and CDR2 sequences are LGHDT and YNNKEL (reference sequence). This CDR3 has 14 amino acids. In DNA, the CDR3 is TGTGCCAGCAGCCAAGGCGGAAATTCCTACGAGCAGTACTTC. Residues: CASSQGGNSYEQYF.

V usage is TRBV2 and J usage is TRBJ1-1; D is possibly TRBD1 (5 bases). Germline-derived CDR1 and CDR2 are SNHLY and FYNNEI. The CDR3 spans 12 residues. Trimming left V 6 bases short and J 4 bases short, with 9 bases between. CDR3 in amino acids: CASSPQGTEAFF. The CDR3 DNA follows: TGTGCCAGCAGCCCCCAGGGCACTGAAGCTTTCTTT.

The chain joins TRBV6-5 to TRBJ1-4; TRBD1 matches at 8 bases. Trimming cost V 5 bases and J 4 bases; bases outside gene matches: 3. CDR3 length: 14 residues. The germline V gene encodes CDR1 MNHEY and CDR2 SVGAGI. The chain's CDR3 is CASSIDRGNEKLFF. The CDR3 DNA reads TGTGCCAGCAGTATCGACAGGGGTAATGAAAAACTGTTTTTT.

This clone was counted once. The V and J genes are TRBV7-6 and TRBJ1-6; D is uncertain. Germline V lookup: CDR1 SGHVS, CDR2 FNYEAQ. The CDR3 covers 15 residues. The germline V and J ends were trimmed by 5 bases and 7 bases, with 15 bases remaining between them. The chain's CDR3 is CASSPREGLNSPLHF. The CDR3 nucleotides read TGTGCCAGCAGCCCCCGAGAGGGATTGAATTCACCCCTCCACTTT.

This clone was detected only once. The chain has TRBV5-1 and TRBJ2-5, with 8 bases lining up with TRBD1. Germline assignment: CDR1 SGHRS and CDR2 YFSETQ. With V trimmed by 0 bases and J by 5 bases, 6 bases remained unmatched. The CDR3 spans 15 residues. The CDR3 loop is CASSLATGGKETQYF. In nucleotides, the CDR3 is TGCGCCAGCAGCTTGGCTACAGGGGGTAAGGAGACCCAGTACTTC.

This clone was picked up one time. The chain carries TRBV4-1 and TRBJ2-2; D is possibly TRBD1 (6 bases). The CDR3 extends over 16 amino acids. CDR1 is MGHRA and CDR2 is YSYEKL in the germline V gene. V lost 4 bases to trimming and J lost 4 bases, with 16 bases between them. The CDR3 region is CASSPIWGRSTGELFF. The CDR3 DNA reads as TGCGCCAGCAGCCCCATCTGGGGGCGTTCCACCGGGGAGCTGTTTTTT.

The rearrangement links TRBV4-1 to TRBJ2-5, with 7 nucleotides matching TRBD1. J lost 5 bases, V lost 2 bases, and 5 bases had no gene match. CDR1 and CDR2 from the germline V gene are MGHRA and YSYEKL. The CDR3 sequence is 14 residues long. The CDR3 bases are TGCGCCAGCAGCCAAAACAGGGGTGAGGAGACCCAGTACTTC. Amino acids: CASSQNRGEETQYF.

The chain couples TRBV5-1 to TRBJ2-1; 11 bases align to TRBD2. V was clipped by 3 bases and J by 8 bases; unmatched bases: 16. Germline assignment: CDR1 SGHRS and CDR2 YFSETQ. The CDR3 is 18 residues long. Here the CDR3 DNA reads TGCGCCAGCAGCTCGAATGAGAAACTAGCGGGGGCAAACTATGAGCAGTTCTTC. Translated: CASSSNEKLAGANYEQFF.

Of note for this clone: At one end, the junction sequence differs from germline, possibly due to a read error. Other DNA sequences in the sample encode the same CDR3. The rearrangement links TRBV20-1 to TRBJ2-7; possible D gene TRBD2, 5 bases. Germline CDR1 DFQATT, CDR2 SNEGSKA (reference sequence). The length of the CDR3 is 11 residues. The CDR3, as DNA: TGCAGTGCTCGAGACTACTACGAGCAGTACTTC. Translating gives CSARDYYEQYF.

This clone was seen a single time. The chain couples TRBV7-6 to TRBJ2-3; TRBD2 agrees at 12 bases. Germline V CDR1 and CDR2: SGHVS, FNYEAQ. CDR3 length equals 16 residues. J gave up 6 bases and V 2 bases, and 6 bases lay outside the gene matches. The DNA of the CDR3 is TGTGCCAGCAGCTTACGACTAGCGGGGGACCGTGATACGCAGTATTTT. Protein: CASSLRLAGDRDTQYF.

This chain joins TRBV12-3 or TRBV12-4 and TRBJ2-7; 9 nucleotides align to TRBD2. V dropped 6 bases and J dropped 3; count of bases not matched to a gene: 3. There are 13 residues in the CDR3. The CDR3, as DNA: TGTGCCAGCAGCCTTAGCGGGAGCTACGAGCAGTACTTC. It translates to CASSLSGSYEQYF.

V and J are TRBV5-8 and TRBJ2-1; 8 bases map to TRBD2. The CDR3 length is 16 residues. Per the germline V gene, CDR1 is SGHTS and CDR2 is YDEGEE. The V segment lost 3 bases and the J segment 1 base; nucleotides outside the gene matches: 6. DNA of the CDR3: TGTGCCAGCAGCTCCGGGACTAGACTATCCTACAATGAGCAGTTCTTC. This sequence encodes CASSSGTRLSYNEQFF.

V gene TRBV6-5 combines with J gene TRBJ1-2; 7 bases fit TRBD1. CDR1 and CDR2 from the germline V gene are MNHEY and SVGAGI. Trimming at V came to 7 bases and at J to 3 bases, leaving 8 bases not matched to a gene. This CDR3 is built from 14 residues. In DNA, the CDR3 is TGTGCCAGCACCCAAGGAGGACAGGACTATGGCTACACCTTC. This codes for CASTQGGQDYGYTF.

The V call is TRBV9, the J call TRBJ1-3; 8 bases match TRBD1. This CDR3 has 14 residues. V was clipped by 4 bases and J by 3 bases; unmatched bases: 3. Germline CDR1 is SGDLS and CDR2 is YYNGEE. The DNA of the CDR3 is TGTGCCAGCAGCCCCGGACAGGGTGGAAACACCATATATTTT. The encoded protein is CASSPGQGGNTIYF. The whole variable domain, remainder taken from reference TRBV9 and TRBJ1-3, is DSGVTQTPKHLITATGQRVTLRCSPRSGDLSVYWYQQSLDQGLQFLIQYYNGEERAKGNILERFSAQQFPDLHSELNLSSLELGDSALYFCASSPGQGGNTIYFGEGSWLTVV.

The V and J genes are TRBV29-1 and TRBJ2-2, with D possibly matching TRBD1 (6 bases). Germline V CDR1 and CDR2: SQVTM, ANQGSEA. V was trimmed by 4 bases and J by 1 base, leaving 10 bases between them. This CDR3 has 14 residues. The CDR3 reads CSVVKDRNTGELFF. The CDR3 DNA follows: TGCAGCGTTGTTAAGGACAGGAACACCGGGGAGCTGTTTTTT.

The rearrangement links TRBV30 to TRBJ1-1, with D possibly being TRBD1 (6 bases). The CDR3 runs to 11 residues. Germline V gives CDR1 GTSNPN, CDR2 SVGIG (reference sequence). Trimming shortened V by 2 bases and J by 11 bases, and 12 bases separated the two germline ends. CDR3 in DNA: TGTGCCTGGAGTTTACAGGGTATGGCTTTCTTT. It specifies CAWSLQGMAFF.

This chain uses TRBV4-1 with TRBJ2-2; 8 bases fit TRBD2. Unmatched junction bases numbered 12, after V lost 4 bases and J lost 5 bases. CDR1 and CDR2 (germline): MGHRA, YSYEKL. The CDR3 is 17 residues long. CDR3: CASSRQPGGALTGELFF. CDR3 DNA: TGCGCCAGCAGCCGCCAACCCGGGGGGGCTCTAACCGGGGAGCTGTTTTTT.

This rearrangement joins TRBV19 to TRBJ2-7; D may be TRBD1 (6 bases). CDR3 length equals 17 residues. Germline V gene data show CDR1 as LNHDA and CDR2 as SQIVND (reference sequence). V was pared by 3 bases and J by 0 bases, with 18 bases between. CDR3 loop: CASSIETDSSLSYEQYF. The CDR3 bases are TGTGCCAGTAGTATCGAGACGGACAGTTCCCTCTCCTACGAGCAGTACTTC.

In DNA, the CDR3 is TGTGCCAGTAGTATATCCTACCCGGGACTCCTACTCTACGAGCAGTACTTC. Its protein is CASSISYPGLLLYEQYF. V gene TRBV19 combines with J gene TRBJ2-7; perhaps TRBD2 as D (6 bases). This CDR3 has 17 amino acids. Germline values: CDR1 LNHDA, CDR2 SQIVND (reference sequence). The V and J ends lost 2 bases and 3 bases respectively, with 20 bases between them.

The chain is built from TRBV5-1 and TRBJ2-4; D is possibly TRBD2 (6 bases). Looked up from germline, CDR1 is SGHRS and CDR2 is YFSETQ. V was pared by 7 bases and J by 1 base, with 9 bases between. CDR3 length: 13 amino acids. The CDR3 sequence is CASSGGAKNIQYF. DNA of the CDR3: TGCGCCAGCTCTGGGGGGGCCAAAAACATTCAGTACTTC.

V gene TRBV19 combines with J gene TRBJ1-5; 8 bases are a match to TRBD1. The germline gives CDR1 LNHDA, CDR2 SQIVND (reference sequence). This CDR3 is 15 amino acids long. With 9 bases clipped from V and 2 bases from J, the junction kept 9 bases outside the gene matches. The CDR3 DNA is TGTGCCAGCGACGACAGGGGTGGGGGCAATCAGCCCCAGCATTTT. Its protein product is CASDDRGGGNQPQHF. Looking up the rest from reference TRBV19 and TRBJ1-5 gives the full variable domain: DGGITQSPKYLFRKEGQNVTLSCEQNLNHDAMYWYRQDPGQGLRLIYYSQIVNDFQKGDIAEGYSVSREKKESFPLTVTSAQKNPTAFYLCASDDRGGGNQPQHFGDGTRLSIL.

This clone was seen a few times. The chain recombines TRBV20-1 with TRBJ2-7, with D uncertain. Germline V CDR1 and CDR2: DFQATT, SNEGSKA (reference sequence). The CDR3 extends over 11 amino acids. V shed 2 bases and J shed 3 bases, with 5 bases lying between them. The CDR3 DNA reads as TGCAGTGCTAGATTCAGCTACGAGCAGTACTTC. Translation gives CSARFSYEQYF.

This clone came up once. The chain joins TRBV28 to TRBJ2-3; 12 bases fit TRBD2. CDR3 length: 17 residues. V was clipped by 3 bases and J by 4 bases; unmatched bases: 8. Germline values: CDR1 MDHEN, CDR2 SYDVKM. The CDR3 loop is CASSFFRLAGGPDTQYF. In DNA, the CDR3 is TGTGCCAGCAGTTTCTTCCGGCTAGCGGGAGGGCCAGATACGCAGTATTTT.

V and J are TRBV6-4 and TRBJ1-6; 10 positions agree with TRBD1. The germline CDR1 and CDR2 sequences are MRHNA and SNTAGT. With 5 bases clipped from V and 9 bases from J, the junction kept 4 bases outside the gene matches. CDR3 length: 14 residues. The CDR3 sequence: CASSRTGGGSPLHF. In nucleotides, the CDR3 is TGTGCCAGCAGTCGGACAGGGGGTGGTTCACCCCTCCACTTT.